This T cell receptor (beta chain) was sequenced for a study of shared clonotypes between healthy human individuals. The protocol was immunoSEQ multiplex PCR, while the TCRdb copy is restricted to in-frame clones and leaves out a portion. The table includes about 520,000 clones, over 70% detected once. V gave up 10 bases and J gave up 9 bases, with 19 bases separating them. CDR1 and CDR2 from the germline V gene are MDHEN and SYDVKM. This CDR3 spans 13 amino acids. None of the donors, who were healthy HIV-negative adults, had recently had acute infections or vaccinations. The source material was PBMCs. The TCR comes from a woman aged 35 to 49 in good health. Some clones in this sample may be carry-over from other donors' samples. J is TRBJ1-3 and V is TRBV28, with D perhaps TRBD1 (5 bases). CDR3 DNA: TGTGCCATCTACTCTAGTCCAGGGAGCACCATATATTTT. Translation gives CAIYSSPGSTIYF.